Presented here are 10 T cell receptor beta chains from one specimen sequenced in a study of PD-1 blockade in mismatch repair-deficient tumors. Sequencing was performed with immunoSEQ multiplex PCR; in TCRdb, only in-frame clones are kept and a portion is missing. The repertoire has approximately 110,000 clones, 60% to 85% of them found once; the top ten carry roughly 4.5%. The sequences come from peripheral blood, collected 60 weeks after starting pembrolizumab. These receptors were collected from an adult with mismatch repair-deficient cancer.

The chain carries TRBV13 and TRBJ2-1, with D possibly matching TRBD2 (6 bases). Trimming took off 1 base at V and 8 bases at J, with 18 bases between the two ends. This CDR3 has 16 residues. Per germline, CDR1 PRHDT and CDR2 FYEKMQ (reference sequence). The CDR3 bases are TGTGCCAGCAGCTTAGAGGTGGATCCTAGCGTCCATGAGCAGTTCTTC. Protein product: CASSLEVDPSVHEQFF.

The chain recombines TRBV12-5 with TRBJ2-3; 12 bases map to TRBD2. The germline CDR1 and CDR2 sequences are LGHNT and FRNRAP. This CDR3 contains 15 residues. J gave up 3 bases and V 6 bases, and 4 bases lay outside the gene matches. Here the CDR3 DNA reads TGTGCTAGTGGACCCGGGACTAGCGGGACAGATACGCAGTATTTT. It translates to CASGPGTSGTDTQYF.

The chain uses TRBV2 and TRBJ2-3; 11 bases agree with TRBD2. With 5 bases clipped from V and 0 bases from J, the junction kept 10 bases outside the gene matches. The CDR3 has 18 amino acids. Germline CDR1 SNHLY, CDR2 FYNNEI. In DNA, the CDR3 is TGTGCCAGCAGTTATTCGACGACTAGCGGGATCAGCACAGATACGCAGTATTTT. Its translation: CASSYSTTSGISTDTQYF.

This rearrangement joins TRBV5-8 to TRBJ1-2; no firm D call. V was cut by 5 bases and J by 2 bases, with 13 bases left in between. The V gene's germline CDR1 is SGHTS and CDR2 YDEGEE. The length of the CDR3 is 14 residues. In DNA, the CDR3 is TGTGCCAGCAGTCCAGACTCGCCAAACTATGGCTACACCTTC. It codes for CASSPDSPNYGYTF.

The chain recombines TRBV19 with TRBJ2-6, with D maybe TRBD2 (5 bases). This CDR3 comprises 15 residues. V gave up 3 bases and J gave up 3 bases, with 9 bases separating them. Germline V gene data show CDR1 as LNHDA and CDR2 as SQIVND (reference sequence). The CDR3 DNA reads TGTGCCAGTAGTATCGCCGGACTTGGGGCCAACGTCCTGACTTTC. Its translation is CASSIAGLGANVLTF.

This clone was seen just once. The J gene is TRBJ2-3, the V gene TRBV30, with D uncertain. Trimming took 2 bases from V and 6 from J, leaving 12 bases between them. The germline V gene encodes CDR1 GTSNPN and CDR2 SVGIG (reference sequence). This CDR3 has 13 amino acids. The DNA for the CDR3 is TGTGCCTGGAGTCCCCGGGCCGGGGATACGCAGTATTTT. Translating gives CAWSPRAGDTQYF.

This sequence joins TRBV7-3 and TRBJ2-2, with D possibly being TRBD1 or TRBD2 (5 bases each). CDR3 length equals 16 residues. V lost 5 bases and J 2 bases, leaving 15 bases between the germline ends. CDR1 is SGHTA and CDR2 is FQGTGA in the germline V gene. The CDR3 reads CASSPRKGRNTGELFF. The CDR3 region has the DNA TGTGCCAGCAGCCCCCGAAAGGGGAGAAACACCGGGGAGCTGTTTTTT.

The chain has TRBV27 and TRBJ1-5, with a weak D call TRBD1 (5 bases). Trimming took 1 base from V and 6 from J, leaving 22 bases between them. In germline, CDR1 is MNHEY, CDR2 SMNVEV (reference sequence). The CDR3 extends over 18 amino acids. The CDR3 loop reads CASSLYWSGGSSRQPQHF. For the CDR3, the DNA is TGTGCCAGCAGTTTATATTGGTCGGGGGGGTCGTCTCGTCAGCCCCAGCATTTT.

The rearrangement links TRBV7-9 to TRBJ1-4; possible D gene TRBD1, 5 bases. Trimming stripped 5 bases from V and 2 bases from J, with 9 bases between. The CDR3 is made up of 14 amino acids. CDR1 SEHNR and CDR2 FQNEAQ come from the germline V gene (reference sequence). The CDR3 loop is CASSPGGTNEKLFF. The DNA of the CDR3 is TGTGCCAGCAGCCCCGGGGGGACTAATGAAAAACTGTTTTTT.

The chain links TRBV5-6 to TRBJ1-1; D remains unclear. Trimming left V 4 bases short and J 8 bases short, with 21 bases between. The V gene's germline CDR1 is SGHDT and CDR2 YYEEEE. The CDR3 extends over 15 amino acids. The CDR3 protein is CASSADVGRSSEAFF. CDR3 nucleotide sequence: TGTGCCAGCAGCGCCGACGTAGGGAGGTCCTCCGAAGCTTTCTTT.